This T cell receptor beta chain is drawn from a study of spatial heterogeneity in lung cancer. Study-wide context: Correlation of TCR transcript counts in tumor regions with a T cell module score from matched bulk RNA-seq was strong. Regarding the study as a whole: Among tumor T cells, estimated coverage was about 7% for alpha chains and around 13% for beta chains. Expanded alpha and beta TCR counts within tumors tracked tumor mutation counts.

The time point was: sample taken at primary tumor resection. This clonotype has ten or more counts. Antigen specificity is unknown. Each CDR3 protein gets one entry after TCRdb re-called the 5' RACE reads with MiXCR. The table has 7,500 to 9,000 distinct CDR3 sequences, around 10% seen once. V dropped 3 bases and J dropped 4 bases, with 10 bases sitting between them. CDR3 length: 14 residues. The material was lung tumor tissue, obtained at surgery. The receptor was isolated from a male donor with early-stage non-small cell lung cancer. The chain has TRBV12-3 or TRBV12-4 and TRBJ1-5, with D possibly being TRBD1 (5 bases). CDR3 nucleotide sequence: TGTGCCAGCAGTTTCGGCTGGGGGAATCAGCCCCAGCATTTT. It is translated as CASSFGWGNQPQHF.